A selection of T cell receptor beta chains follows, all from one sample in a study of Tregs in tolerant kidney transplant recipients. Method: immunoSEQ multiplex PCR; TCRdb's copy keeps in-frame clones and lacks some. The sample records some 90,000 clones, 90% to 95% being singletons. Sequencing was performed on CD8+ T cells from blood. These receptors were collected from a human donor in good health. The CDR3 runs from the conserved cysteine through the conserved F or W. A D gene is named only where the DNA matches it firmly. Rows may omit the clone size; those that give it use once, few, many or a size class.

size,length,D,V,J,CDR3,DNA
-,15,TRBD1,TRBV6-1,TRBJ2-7,CASRAGTGNSYEQYF,TGTGCCAGCAGGGCCGGGACAGGGAACTCCTACGAGCAGTACTTC
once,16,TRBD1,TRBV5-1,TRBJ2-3,CASSLEGRGRTDTQYF,TGCGCCAGCAGCTTGGAGGGCAGGGGGCGCACAGATACGCAGTATTTT
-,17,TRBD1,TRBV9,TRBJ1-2,CASGRPGTGGLGYGYTF,TGTGCCAGCGGACGCCCCGGGACAGGGGGCTTAGGCTATGGCTACACCTTC
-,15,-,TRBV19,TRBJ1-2,CASTLAPGARYGYTF,TGTGCCAGTACCTTAGCCCCGGGGGCGAGGTATGGCTACACCTTC
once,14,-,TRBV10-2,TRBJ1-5,CASRTEGSNQPQHF,TGCGCCAGCAGGACAGAGGGGAGCAATCAGCCCCAGCATTTT
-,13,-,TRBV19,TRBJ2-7,CASSPTGIHEQYF,TGTGCCAGTAGCCCAACAGGGATCCACGAGCAGTACTTC
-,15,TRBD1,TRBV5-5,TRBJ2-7,CASSFLGQGAYEQYF,TGTGCCAGCAGCTTTCTCGGACAGGGCGCCTACGAGCAGTACTTC
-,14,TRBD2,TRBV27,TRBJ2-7,CASSPGLAPYEQYF,TGTGCCAGCAGCCCGGGACTAGCCCCCTACGAGCAGTACTTC
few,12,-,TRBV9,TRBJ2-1,CASSVGPADQFF,TGTGCCAGCAGCGTAGGACCCGCTGACCAGTTCTTC
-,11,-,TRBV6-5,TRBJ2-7,CASSPGGVWYF,TGTGCCAGCAGTCCCGGGGGAGTGTGGTACTTC
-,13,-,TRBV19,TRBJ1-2,CASSWTANYGYTF,TGTGCCAGTAGTTGGACAGCTAACTATGGCTACACCTTC
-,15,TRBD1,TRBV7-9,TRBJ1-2,CASSPGQGINYGYTF,TGTGCCAGCAGCCCGGGACAGGGGATCAACTATGGCTACACCTTC
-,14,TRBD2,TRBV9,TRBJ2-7,CASSTSGSTYEQYF,TGTGCCAGCAGCACTAGCGGGAGTACCTACGAGCAGTACTTC
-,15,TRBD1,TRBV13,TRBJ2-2,CASSSGQGITGELFF,TGTGCCAGCAGCTCGGGACAGGGAATTACCGGCGAGCTGTTTTTT
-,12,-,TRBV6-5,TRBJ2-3,CASSYGGSTQYF,TGTGCCAGCAGTTACGGTGGGAGTACGCAGTATTTT
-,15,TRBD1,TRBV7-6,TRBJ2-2,CASSLGDRNTGELFF,TGTGCCAGCAGCCTAGGGGACAGAAACACCGGGGAGCTGTTTTTT
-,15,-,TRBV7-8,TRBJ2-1,CASSLFSSVYNEQFF,TGTGCCAGCAGCTTATTCTCTAGCGTGTACAATGAGCAGTTCTTC
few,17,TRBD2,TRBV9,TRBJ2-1,CASSALTGSGSSNEQFF,TGTGCCAGCAGTGCTCTTACTGGGAGCGGGAGTTCCAATGAGCAGTTCTTC
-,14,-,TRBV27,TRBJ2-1,CASSLVGSDNEQFF,TGTGCCAGCAGTTTAGTGGGGTCTGACAATGAGCAGTTCTTC
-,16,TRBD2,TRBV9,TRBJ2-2,CASSPGLAGDTGELFF,TGTGCCAGCAGCCCAGGACTAGCGGGGGACACCGGGGAGCTGTTTTTT